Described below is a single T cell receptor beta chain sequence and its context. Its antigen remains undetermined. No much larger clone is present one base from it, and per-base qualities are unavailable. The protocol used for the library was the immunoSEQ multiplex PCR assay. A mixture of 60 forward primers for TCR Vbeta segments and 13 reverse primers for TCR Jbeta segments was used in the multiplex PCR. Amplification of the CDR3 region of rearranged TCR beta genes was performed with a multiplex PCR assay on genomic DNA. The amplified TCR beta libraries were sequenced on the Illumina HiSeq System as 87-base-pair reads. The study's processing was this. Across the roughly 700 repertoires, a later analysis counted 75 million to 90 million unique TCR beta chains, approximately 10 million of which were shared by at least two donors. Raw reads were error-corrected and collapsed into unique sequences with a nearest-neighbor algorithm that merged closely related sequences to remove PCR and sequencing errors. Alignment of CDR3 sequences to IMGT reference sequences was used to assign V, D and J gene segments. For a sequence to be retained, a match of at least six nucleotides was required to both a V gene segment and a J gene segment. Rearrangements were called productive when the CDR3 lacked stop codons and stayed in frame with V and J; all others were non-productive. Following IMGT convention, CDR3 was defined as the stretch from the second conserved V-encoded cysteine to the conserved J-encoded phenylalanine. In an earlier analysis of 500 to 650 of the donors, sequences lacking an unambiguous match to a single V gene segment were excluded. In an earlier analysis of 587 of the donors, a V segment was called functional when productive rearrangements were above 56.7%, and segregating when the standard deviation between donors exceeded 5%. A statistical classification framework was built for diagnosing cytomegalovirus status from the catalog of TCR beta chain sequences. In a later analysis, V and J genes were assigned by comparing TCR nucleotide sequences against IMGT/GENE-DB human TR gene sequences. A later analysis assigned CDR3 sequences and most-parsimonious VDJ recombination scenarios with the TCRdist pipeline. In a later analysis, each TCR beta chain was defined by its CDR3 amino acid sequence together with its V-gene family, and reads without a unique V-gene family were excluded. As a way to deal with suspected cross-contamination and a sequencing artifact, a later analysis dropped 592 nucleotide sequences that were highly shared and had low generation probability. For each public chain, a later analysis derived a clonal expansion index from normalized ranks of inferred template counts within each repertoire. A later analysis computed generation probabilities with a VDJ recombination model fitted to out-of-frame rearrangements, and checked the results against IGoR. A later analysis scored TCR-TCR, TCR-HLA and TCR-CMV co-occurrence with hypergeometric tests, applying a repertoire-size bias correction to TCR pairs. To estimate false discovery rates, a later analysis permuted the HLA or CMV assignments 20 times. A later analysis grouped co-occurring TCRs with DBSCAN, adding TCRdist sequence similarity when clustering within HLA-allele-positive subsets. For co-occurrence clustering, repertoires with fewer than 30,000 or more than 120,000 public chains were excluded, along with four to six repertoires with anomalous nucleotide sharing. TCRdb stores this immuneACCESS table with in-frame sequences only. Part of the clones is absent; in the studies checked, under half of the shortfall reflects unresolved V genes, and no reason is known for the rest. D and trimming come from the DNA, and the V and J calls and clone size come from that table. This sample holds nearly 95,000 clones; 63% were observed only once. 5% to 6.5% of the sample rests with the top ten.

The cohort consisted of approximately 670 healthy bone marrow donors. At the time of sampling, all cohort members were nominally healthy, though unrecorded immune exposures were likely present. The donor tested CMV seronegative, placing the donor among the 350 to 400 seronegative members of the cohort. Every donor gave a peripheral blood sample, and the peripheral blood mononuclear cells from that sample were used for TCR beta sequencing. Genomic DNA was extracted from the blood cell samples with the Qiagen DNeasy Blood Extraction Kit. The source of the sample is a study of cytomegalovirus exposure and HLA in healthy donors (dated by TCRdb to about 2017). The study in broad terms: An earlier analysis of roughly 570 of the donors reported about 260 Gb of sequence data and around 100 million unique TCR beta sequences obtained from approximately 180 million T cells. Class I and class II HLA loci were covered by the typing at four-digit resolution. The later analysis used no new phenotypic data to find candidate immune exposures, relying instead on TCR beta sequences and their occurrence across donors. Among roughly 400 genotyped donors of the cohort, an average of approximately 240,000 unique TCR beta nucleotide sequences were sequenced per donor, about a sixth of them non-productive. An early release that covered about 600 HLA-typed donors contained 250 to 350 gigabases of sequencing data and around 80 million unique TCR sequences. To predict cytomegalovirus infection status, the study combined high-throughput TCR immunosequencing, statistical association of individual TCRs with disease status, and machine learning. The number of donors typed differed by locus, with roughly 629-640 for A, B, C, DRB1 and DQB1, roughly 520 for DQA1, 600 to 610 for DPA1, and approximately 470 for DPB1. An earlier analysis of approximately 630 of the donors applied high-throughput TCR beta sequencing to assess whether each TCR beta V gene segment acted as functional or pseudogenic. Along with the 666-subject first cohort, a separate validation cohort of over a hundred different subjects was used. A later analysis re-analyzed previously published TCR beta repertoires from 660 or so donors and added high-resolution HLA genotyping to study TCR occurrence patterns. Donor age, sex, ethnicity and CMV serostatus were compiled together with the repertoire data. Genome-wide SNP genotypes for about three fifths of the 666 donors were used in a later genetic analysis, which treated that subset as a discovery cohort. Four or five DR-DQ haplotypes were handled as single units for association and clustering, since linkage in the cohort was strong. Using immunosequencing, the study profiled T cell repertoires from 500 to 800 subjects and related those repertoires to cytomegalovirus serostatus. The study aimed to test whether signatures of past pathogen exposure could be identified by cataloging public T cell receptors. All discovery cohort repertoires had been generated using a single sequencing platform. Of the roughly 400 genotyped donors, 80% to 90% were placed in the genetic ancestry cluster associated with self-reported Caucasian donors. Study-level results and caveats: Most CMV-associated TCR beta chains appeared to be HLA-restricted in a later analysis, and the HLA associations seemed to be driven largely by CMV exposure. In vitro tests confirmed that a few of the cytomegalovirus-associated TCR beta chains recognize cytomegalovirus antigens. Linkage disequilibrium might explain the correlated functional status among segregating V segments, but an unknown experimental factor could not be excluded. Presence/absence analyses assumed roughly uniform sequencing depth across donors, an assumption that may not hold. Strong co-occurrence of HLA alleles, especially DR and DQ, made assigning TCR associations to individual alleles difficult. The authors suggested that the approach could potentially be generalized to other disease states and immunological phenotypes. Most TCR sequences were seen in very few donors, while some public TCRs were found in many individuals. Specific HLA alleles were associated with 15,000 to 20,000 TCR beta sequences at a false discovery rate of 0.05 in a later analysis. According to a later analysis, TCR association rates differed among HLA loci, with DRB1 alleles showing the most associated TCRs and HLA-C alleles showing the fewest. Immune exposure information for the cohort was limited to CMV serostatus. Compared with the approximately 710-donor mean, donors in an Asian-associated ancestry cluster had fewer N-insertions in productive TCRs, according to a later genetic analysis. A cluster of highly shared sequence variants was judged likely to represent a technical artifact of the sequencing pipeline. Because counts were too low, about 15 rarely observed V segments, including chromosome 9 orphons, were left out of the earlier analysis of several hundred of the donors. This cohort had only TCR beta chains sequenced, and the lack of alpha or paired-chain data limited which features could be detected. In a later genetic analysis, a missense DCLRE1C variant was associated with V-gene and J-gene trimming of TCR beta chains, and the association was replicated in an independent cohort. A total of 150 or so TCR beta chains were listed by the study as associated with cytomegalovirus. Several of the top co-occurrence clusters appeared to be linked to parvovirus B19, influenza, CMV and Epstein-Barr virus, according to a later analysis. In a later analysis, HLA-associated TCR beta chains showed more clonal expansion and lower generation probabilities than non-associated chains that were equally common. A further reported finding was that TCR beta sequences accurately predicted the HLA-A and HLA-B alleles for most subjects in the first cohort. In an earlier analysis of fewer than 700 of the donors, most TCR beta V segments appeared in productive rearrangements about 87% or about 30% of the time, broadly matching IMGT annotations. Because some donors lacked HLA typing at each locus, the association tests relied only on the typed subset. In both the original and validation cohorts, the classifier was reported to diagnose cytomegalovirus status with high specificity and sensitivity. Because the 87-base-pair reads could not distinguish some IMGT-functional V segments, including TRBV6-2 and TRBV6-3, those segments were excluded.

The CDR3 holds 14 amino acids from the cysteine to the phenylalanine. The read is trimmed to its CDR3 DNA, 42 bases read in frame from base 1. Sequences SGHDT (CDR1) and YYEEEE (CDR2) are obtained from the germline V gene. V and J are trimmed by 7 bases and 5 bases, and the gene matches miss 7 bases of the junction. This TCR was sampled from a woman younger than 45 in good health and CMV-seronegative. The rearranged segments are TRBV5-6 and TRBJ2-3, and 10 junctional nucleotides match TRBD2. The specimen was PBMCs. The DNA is TGTGCCAGCTCGCTAGCGGGAGTGGAAGATACGCAGTATTTT. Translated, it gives CASSLAGVEDTQYF.